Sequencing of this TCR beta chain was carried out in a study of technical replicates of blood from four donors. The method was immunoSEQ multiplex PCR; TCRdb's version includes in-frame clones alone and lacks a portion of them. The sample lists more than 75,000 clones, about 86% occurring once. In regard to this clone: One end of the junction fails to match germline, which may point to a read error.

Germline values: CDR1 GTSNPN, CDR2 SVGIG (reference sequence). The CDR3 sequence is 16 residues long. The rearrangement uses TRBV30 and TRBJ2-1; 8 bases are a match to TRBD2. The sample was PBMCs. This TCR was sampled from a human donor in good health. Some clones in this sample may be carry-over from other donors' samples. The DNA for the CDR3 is TGTGCCTGGTCCCCGGGGGGGCGAAGCTCCTACAATGAGCGGTTCTTC. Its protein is CAWSPGGRSSYNERFF.